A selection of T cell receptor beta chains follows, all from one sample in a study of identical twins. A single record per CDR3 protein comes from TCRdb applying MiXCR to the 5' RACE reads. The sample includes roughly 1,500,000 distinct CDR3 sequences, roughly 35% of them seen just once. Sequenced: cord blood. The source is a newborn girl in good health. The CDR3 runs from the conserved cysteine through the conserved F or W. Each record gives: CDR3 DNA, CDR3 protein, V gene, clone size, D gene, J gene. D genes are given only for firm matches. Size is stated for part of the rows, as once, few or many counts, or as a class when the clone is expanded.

CDR3nt: TGCAGTGCTAGAGAGGGCCCGAGCTCCTACAATGAGCAGTTCTTC
CDR3aa: CSAREGPSSYNEQFF
v_gene: TRBV20-1
abundance: .
d_gene: .
j_gene: TRBJ2-1

CDR3nt: TGCGCCAGCAGCCAAATACAGGGCTATGGCTACACCTTC
CDR3aa: CASSQIQGYGYTF
v_gene: TRBV5-1
abundance: few
d_gene: .
j_gene: TRBJ1-2

CDR3nt: TGTGCCAGCAGCCCCGTTTTCTCCGGAAACATTCAGTACTTC
CDR3aa: CASSPVFSGNIQYF
v_gene: TRBV6-6
abundance: .
d_gene: .
j_gene: TRBJ2-4

CDR3nt: TGTGCCAGCAGTCCCCTTCCGAGGGAACCCCTAACCTACGAGCAGTACTTC
CDR3aa: CASSPLPREPLTYEQYF
v_gene: TRBV6-1
abundance: many
d_gene: .
j_gene: TRBJ2-7

CDR3nt: TGTGCCAGCTCGAAGAGATGGACTAGCGGGATGAGCAACACCGGGGAGCTGTTTTTT
CDR3aa: CASSKRWTSGMSNTGELFF
v_gene: TRBV7-6
abundance: few
d_gene: TRBD2
j_gene: TRBJ2-2

CDR3nt: TGTGCCAGCAGCCAAGACAGGGGCCCAGGTCAGCCCCAGCATTTT
CDR3aa: CASSQDRGPGQPQHF
v_gene: TRBV4-2
abundance: few
d_gene: .
j_gene: TRBJ1-5

CDR3nt: TGTGCCAGCAGCTTAATAGTCAGGGGGGCCACTGAAGCTTTCTTT
CDR3aa: CASSLIVRGATEAFF
v_gene: TRBV7-8
abundance: .
d_gene: TRBD1
j_gene: TRBJ1-1

CDR3nt: TGTGCCAGCAGAACCGGGACAGGCCCGAACACTGAAGCTTTCTTT
CDR3aa: CASRTGTGPNTEAFF
v_gene: TRBV6-6
abundance: few
d_gene: TRBD1
j_gene: TRBJ1-1

CDR3nt: TGTGCCAGCAGTGGAACCGGGACAGGGGATTATGGCTACACCTTC
CDR3aa: CASSGTGTGDYGYTF
v_gene: TRBV28
abundance: few
d_gene: TRBD1
j_gene: TRBJ1-2

CDR3nt: TGCAGTGCTAGCGGCGGGAGTCGTGAGCAGTTCTTC
CDR3aa: CSASGGSREQFF
v_gene: TRBV20-1
abundance: .
d_gene: TRBD2
j_gene: TRBJ2-1

CDR3nt: TGTGCCAGCAGTTTATCGTTCGCTGGGGCCAACGTCCTGACTTTC
CDR3aa: CASSLSFAGANVLTF
v_gene: TRBV27
abundance: .
d_gene: .
j_gene: TRBJ2-6

CDR3nt: TGTGCCAGCAGCTTAGGCGGACAGGGGCTAACTAATGAAAAACTGTTTTTT
CDR3aa: CASSLGGQGLTNEKLFF
v_gene: TRBV7-2
abundance: .
d_gene: TRBD1
j_gene: TRBJ1-4

CDR3nt: TGTGCCAGCAGTGGGACTACCTACTATGGCTACACCTTC
CDR3aa: CASSGTTYYGYTF
v_gene: TRBV7-9
abundance: few
d_gene: .
j_gene: TRBJ1-2

CDR3nt: TGTGCCAGCAGCATCAGGGGCCGAAACACCGGGGAGCTGTTTTTT
CDR3aa: CASSIRGRNTGELFF
v_gene: TRBV21-1
abundance: .
d_gene: .
j_gene: TRBJ2-2

CDR3nt: TGTGCCAGCTCAGTTCTGGACTCCCCAGCCGGGGAGCTGTTTTTT
CDR3aa: CASSVLDSPAGELFF
v_gene: TRBV18
abundance: .
d_gene: .
j_gene: TRBJ2-2

CDR3nt: TGTGCCAGCAACTTAGCCGGGGATACGCAGTATTTT
CDR3aa: CASNLAGDTQYF
v_gene: TRBV7-2
abundance: once
d_gene: .
j_gene: TRBJ2-3

CDR3nt: TGTGCCAGCAGTTTATGGGGGGAGTCCTACAATGAGCAGTTCTTC
CDR3aa: CASSLWGESYNEQFF
v_gene: TRBV27
abundance: few
d_gene: .
j_gene: TRBJ2-1

CDR3nt: TGTGCCAGCAGTTACTCCGGGACAGGGAAGGGTGGCTACACCTTC
CDR3aa: CASSYSGTGKGGYTF
v_gene: TRBV6-2/TRBV6-3
abundance: few
d_gene: TRBD1
j_gene: TRBJ1-2

CDR3nt: TGTGCCAGCAGTAAAATTTATGGACTAGCGGGAGACACAGATACGCAGTATTTT
CDR3aa: CASSKIYGLAGDTDTQYF
v_gene: TRBV12-3/TRBV12-4
abundance: .
d_gene: TRBD2
j_gene: TRBJ2-3

CDR3nt: TGTGCCAGCAGCCCGGGACGCTCCATAGAAAAACTGTTTTTT
CDR3aa: CASSPGRSIEKLFF
v_gene: TRBV3-1
abundance: few
d_gene: .
j_gene: TRBJ1-4

CDR3nt: TGTGCCACCAGTGATTTGTATGGCAATGAGCAGTTCTTC
CDR3aa: CATSDLYGNEQFF
v_gene: TRBV24-1
abundance: .
d_gene: .
j_gene: TRBJ2-1

CDR3nt: TGTGCCGTAACGGGAGTTCACGGGGGGGAGCAGTTCTTC
CDR3aa: CAVTGVHGGEQFF
v_gene: TRBV10-3
abundance: .
d_gene: TRBD2
j_gene: TRBJ2-1

CDR3nt: TGCGCCAGCAGCCGGACAGCCGATAACTATGGCTACACCTTC
CDR3aa: CASSRTADNYGYTF
v_gene: TRBV5-1
abundance: few
d_gene: .
j_gene: TRBJ1-2

CDR3nt: TGTGCCAGCAGTTACAGGCTAGCGGGAGCCCAACTCTACGAGCAGTACTTC
CDR3aa: CASSYRLAGAQLYEQYF
v_gene: TRBV6-2/TRBV6-3
abundance: .
d_gene: TRBD2
j_gene: TRBJ2-7

CDR3nt: TGCAGTGCTAGAGAGACCGGGAGGGGGGAAGCTTTCTTT
CDR3aa: CSARETGRGEAFF
v_gene: TRBV20-1
abundance: .
d_gene: .
j_gene: TRBJ1-1

CDR3nt: TGTGCCAGCACCAAACAGAAGTTAAGCAATCAGCCCCAGCATTTT
CDR3aa: CASTKQKLSNQPQHF
v_gene: TRBV12-3/TRBV12-4
abundance: few
d_gene: .
j_gene: TRBJ1-5

CDR3nt: TGTGCCAGCAGTTACGAGGGACAGCGGAATACTGAAGCTTTCTTT
CDR3aa: CASSYEGQRNTEAFF
v_gene: TRBV6-2/TRBV6-3
abundance: .
d_gene: TRBD1
j_gene: TRBJ1-1

CDR3nt: TGCAGTGCGGCGGGTTTGAAGGAGACCCAGTACTTC
CDR3aa: CSAAGLKETQYF
v_gene: TRBV20-1
abundance: .
d_gene: .
j_gene: TRBJ2-5

CDR3nt: TGCAGTGCTCGATGGACAGGGGTGAACACTGAAGCTTTCTTT
CDR3aa: CSARWTGVNTEAFF
v_gene: TRBV20-1
abundance: .
d_gene: TRBD1
j_gene: TRBJ1-1

CDR3nt: TGCAGTGGGAGGGGGCTGTACGAGCAGTACTTC
CDR3aa: CSGRGLYEQYF
v_gene: TRBV20-1
abundance: few
d_gene: .
j_gene: TRBJ2-7

CDR3nt: TGCAGTGCTAGGACAGGGAGGTATGAGCAGTTCTTC
CDR3aa: CSARTGRYEQFF
v_gene: TRBV20-1
abundance: .
d_gene: .
j_gene: TRBJ2-1

CDR3nt: TGTGCCAGCAGTGAAAACAGACTGGCTGAAGCTTTCTTT
CDR3aa: CASSENRLAEAFF
v_gene: TRBV6-1
abundance: .
d_gene: .
j_gene: TRBJ1-1

CDR3nt: TGTGCCAGCACCCAGGACAGCACCAAAAACATTCAGTACTTC
CDR3aa: CASTQDSTKNIQYF
v_gene: TRBV2
abundance: few
d_gene: .
j_gene: TRBJ2-4

CDR3nt: TGTGCCAGCAGTGACAGAATGGGTAGCACCGGGGAGCTGTTTTTT
CDR3aa: CASSDRMGSTGELFF
v_gene: TRBV25-1
abundance: .
d_gene: .
j_gene: TRBJ2-2

CDR3nt: TGCGCCAGCAGCCAAGAGTTCGCAGGGAACACTGAAGCTTTCTTT
CDR3aa: CASSQEFAGNTEAFF
v_gene: TRBV4-1
abundance: .
d_gene: .
j_gene: TRBJ1-1

CDR3nt: TGTGCCAGCAGTGACCCCGGCCCCCAAGAGGGCCAGTACTTC
CDR3aa: CASSDPGPQEGQYF
v_gene: TRBV6-1
abundance: many
d_gene: .
j_gene: TRBJ2-7

CDR3nt: TGTGCCAGCAGCCCCTACAGGGCCGGGGAGCTGTTTTTT
CDR3aa: CASSPYRAGELFF
v_gene: TRBV7-9
abundance: .
d_gene: .
j_gene: TRBJ2-2

CDR3nt: TGCGCCAGCAACCAAGGGGGGCCAGATACGCAGTATTTT
CDR3aa: CASNQGGPDTQYF
v_gene: TRBV5-1
abundance: few
d_gene: .
j_gene: TRBJ2-3

CDR3nt: TGTGCCAGCAGTTTAAGGGTTACAGGGGGCGCGGGTCAGCCCCGGCATTTT
CDR3aa: CASSLRVTGGAGQPRHF
v_gene: TRBV12-3/TRBV12-4
abundance: .
d_gene: TRBD1
j_gene: TRBJ1-5

CDR3nt: TGTGCCAGCAGCAAAGGGCGACAGGGGAATAGTTATAATTCACCCCTCCACTTT
CDR3aa: CASSKGRQGNSYNSPLHF
v_gene: TRBV21-1
abundance: .
d_gene: .
j_gene: TRBJ1-6

CDR3nt: TGCAGTGCGCAAGACAGAGTCTATAATTCACCCCTCCACTTT
CDR3aa: CSAQDRVYNSPLHF
v_gene: TRBV20-1
abundance: few
d_gene: .
j_gene: TRBJ1-6

CDR3nt: TGTGCCAGCAGCCCTAGCGGGGGGGCTTTCCGTACAGATACGCAGTATTTT
CDR3aa: CASSPSGGAFRTDTQYF
v_gene: TRBV9
abundance: .
d_gene: TRBD2
j_gene: TRBJ2-3

CDR3nt: TGTGCCAGCAGCCAAGTCGGGTCGGGAGAGGCTTTCTTT
CDR3aa: CASSQVGSGEAFF
v_gene: TRBV3-1
abundance: .
d_gene: .
j_gene: TRBJ1-1

CDR3nt: TGTGCCAGCAGCTTAGAAGGGAGGAACTATAATTCACCCCTCCACTTT
CDR3aa: CASSLEGRNYNSPLHF
v_gene: TRBV7-8
abundance: .
d_gene: .
j_gene: TRBJ1-6

CDR3nt: TGTGCCAGCAGCGTAGACGGGGGGATAGATGGAAAACTGTTTTTT
CDR3aa: CASSVDGGIDGKLFF
v_gene: TRBV9
abundance: few
d_gene: .
j_gene: TRBJ1-4

CDR3nt: TGTGCCAGCAGCCAAGACCCGTCTCGGGTTGCTACGCAGTATTTT
CDR3aa: CASSQDPSRVATQYF
v_gene: TRBV3-1
abundance: .
d_gene: .
j_gene: TRBJ2-3

CDR3nt: TGCAGTGCTAGCGGGGGGCGGAACAATGAGCAGTTCTTC
CDR3aa: CSASGGRNNEQFF
v_gene: TRBV20-1
abundance: .
d_gene: .
j_gene: TRBJ2-1

CDR3nt: TGTGCCAGCAGCTCTAGCGGGATGATGGAGACCCAGTACTTC
CDR3aa: CASSSSGMMETQYF
v_gene: TRBV7-2
abundance: .
d_gene: TRBD2
j_gene: TRBJ2-5

CDR3nt: TGTGCCAGCAGTCCCTCGATATGCGGGGACACTGAAGCTTTCTTT
CDR3aa: CASSPSICGDTEAFF
v_gene: TRBV27
abundance: .
d_gene: .
j_gene: TRBJ1-1

CDR3nt: TGTGCCAGCAGCTTTAGGTTAGGGGACACAGATACGCAGTATTTT
CDR3aa: CASSFRLGDTDTQYF
v_gene: TRBV7-6
abundance: .
d_gene: .
j_gene: TRBJ2-3